This T cell receptor (beta chain) was recorded in a study of identical twins. This clonotype was counted between two and nine times. TCRdb analysed the 5' RACE reads with MiXCR anew, one entry per CDR3 protein. This table has roughly 630,000 distinct CDR3 sequences, less than 9% appearing once. This CDR3 comprises 15 residues. V was shortened by 3 bases and J by 4 bases, with 13 bases between the two germline ends. Germline loops: CDR1 MDHEN, CDR2 SYDVKM. These same records also appear under a second study, on yellow fever vaccine responses in identical twins.

The origin of this receptor is a woman under 30 in good health. The sample taken for sequencing was PBMCs. This chain connects TRBV28 to TRBJ1-5; D gene uncertain. The CDR3 region has the DNA TGTGCCAGCAGTTTGGAGGACCTCGGGAATCAGCCCCAGCATTTT. Residues: CASSLEDLGNQPQHF.